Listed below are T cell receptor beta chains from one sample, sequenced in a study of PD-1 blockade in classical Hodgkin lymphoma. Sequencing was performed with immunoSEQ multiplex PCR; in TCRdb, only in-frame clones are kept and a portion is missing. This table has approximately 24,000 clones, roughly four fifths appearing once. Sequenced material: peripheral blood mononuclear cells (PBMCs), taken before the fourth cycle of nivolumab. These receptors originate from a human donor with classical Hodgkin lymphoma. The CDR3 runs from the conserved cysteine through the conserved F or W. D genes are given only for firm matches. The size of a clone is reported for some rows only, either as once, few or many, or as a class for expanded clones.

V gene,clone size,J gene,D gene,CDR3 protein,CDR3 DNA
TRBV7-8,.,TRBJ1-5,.,CASRSTVEGGQPQHF,TGTGCCAGCAGATCAACGGTGGAGGGAGGCCAGCCCCAGCATTTT
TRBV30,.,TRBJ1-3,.,CAWSPTGIRSGNTIYF,TGTGCCTGGAGCCCAACCGGGATTCGCTCTGGAAACACCATATATTTT
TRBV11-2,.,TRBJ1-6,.,CASSSLGRINSPLHF,TGTGCCAGCAGCTCCCTGGGACGGATTAATTCACCCCTCCACTTT
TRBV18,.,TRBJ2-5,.,CASSPRTEVETQYF,TGTGCCAGCTCACCTCGGACAGAAGTGGAGACCCAGTACTTC
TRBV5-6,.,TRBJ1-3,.,CASSSGTLSAGNTIYF,TGTGCCAGCAGCTCAGGGACACTATCTGCTGGAAACACCATATATTTT
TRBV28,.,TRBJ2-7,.,CASSRVEEQYF,TGTGCCAGCAGCCGAGTGGAGGAGCAGTACTTC
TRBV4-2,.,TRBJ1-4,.,CASSQATGPEKLFF,TGTGCCAGCAGCCAAGCCACAGGTCCTGAAAAACTGTTTTTT
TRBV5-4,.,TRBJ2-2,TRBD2,CASSPQREGFAGELFF,TGTGCCAGCAGCCCCCAAAGGGAGGGGTTCGCCGGGGAGCTGTTTTTT
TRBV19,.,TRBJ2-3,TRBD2,CASSIGASGRDTQYF,TGTGCCAGTAGTATCGGGGCTAGCGGGAGAGATACGCAGTATTTT
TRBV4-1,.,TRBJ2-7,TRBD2,CASSQASGGAYEQYF,TGCGCCAGCAGCCAAGCTAGCGGGGGGGCTTACGAGCAGTACTTC
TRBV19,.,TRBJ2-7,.,CASGYPYEQYF,TGTGCCAGTGGGTATCCCTACGAGCAGTACTTC
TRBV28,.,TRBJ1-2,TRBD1,CATLGQGVVFGYTF,TGTGCCACCTTGGGACAGGGGGTTGTCTTTGGCTACACCTTC
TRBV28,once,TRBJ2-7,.,CASSGGQSSYEQYF,TGTGCCAGCAGTGGGGGACAAAGCTCCTACGAGCAGTACTTC
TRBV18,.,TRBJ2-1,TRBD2,CASSLGTSDNEQFF,TGTGCCAGCTCACTCGGGACTAGCGACAATGAGCAGTTCTTC
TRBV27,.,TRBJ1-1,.,CASSWTENTEAFF,TGTGCCAGCAGCTGGACAGAGAACACTGAAGCTTTCTTT
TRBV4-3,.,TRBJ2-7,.,CASSQYGTEAYEQYF,TGCGCCAGCAGCCAATATGGGACGGAGGCCTACGAGCAGTACTTC
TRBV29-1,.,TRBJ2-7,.,CSVAIGLQGAQYF,TGCAGCGTTGCCATTGGCCTACAGGGCGCACAGTACTTC
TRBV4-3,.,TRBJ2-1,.,CASSQVVGLGEQFF,TGCGCCAGCAGCCAGGTGGTCGGGCTGGGTGAGCAGTTCTTC
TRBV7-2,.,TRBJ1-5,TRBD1,CASSPLPHRGQREPQHF,TGTGCCAGCAGCCCCCTCCCTCACAGGGGTCAAAGGGAGCCCCAGCATTTT
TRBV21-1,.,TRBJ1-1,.,CASSKGPGGQNTEAFF,TGTGCCAGCAGCAAAGGGCCAGGGGGACAGAACACTGAAGCTTTCTTT
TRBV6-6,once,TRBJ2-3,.,CASSYPRQGKDTQYF,TGTGCCAGCAGTTACCCGAGACAAGGGAAGGATACGCAGTATTTT
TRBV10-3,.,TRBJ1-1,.,CAIRTGTEAFF,TGTGCCATTAGGACTGGCACTGAAGCTTTCTTT
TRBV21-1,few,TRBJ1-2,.,CASRGRDLRGYTF,TGTGCCAGCAGGGGCAGGGACCTCCGGGGCTACACCTTC
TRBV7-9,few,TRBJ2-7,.,CASSLGVQRPKGSYEQYF,TGTGCCAGCAGCTTAGGTGTACAGCGTCCCAAAGGATCCTACGAGCAGTACTTC
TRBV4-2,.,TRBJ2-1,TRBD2,CASSQDQTSGSSHEQFF,TGTGCCAGCAGCCAAGATCAAACTAGCGGGAGCTCCCATGAGCAGTTCTTC
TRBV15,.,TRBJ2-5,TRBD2,CATSRELPSGGYQETQYF,TGTGCCACCAGCAGAGAATTGCCTAGCGGGGGGTACCAAGAGACCCAGTACTTC
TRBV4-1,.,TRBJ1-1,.,CASSQVAANTEAFF,TGCGCCAGCAGCCAAGTCGCAGCCAACACTGAAGCTTTCTTT
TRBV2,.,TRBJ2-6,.,CASSSGPTGANVLTF,TGTGCCAGCAGCTCAGGCCCCACCGGTGCCAACGTCCTGACTTTC
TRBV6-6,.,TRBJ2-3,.,CASSPWRDTDTQYF,TGTGCCAGCAGTCCATGGCGGGACACAGATACGCAGTATTTT